The 27 T cell receptor beta chains below come from one sample, sequenced in a study of T cell changes during pregnancy in multiple sclerosis. TCRdb keeps only in-frame clones here, not all; method: immunoSEQ multiplex PCR. The sample holds roughly 72,000 clones, around 94% seen once. The source was CD4+ T cells from peripheral blood mononuclear cells, collected after pregnancy. Receptor source: a female donor with multiple sclerosis, enrolled in a pregnancy study.

The chain employs TRBV10-3 and TRBJ1-2; D is possibly TRBD1 (6 bases). Germline values: CDR1 ENHRY, CDR2 SYGVKD. The CDR3 sequence is 14 residues long. V was pared by 3 bases and J by 8 bases, with 16 bases between. Here the CDR3 reads CAISDSTGSGGYTF. DNA of the CDR3: TGTGCCATCAGTGACTCGACAGGCAGCGGAGGCTACACCTTC.

V usage is TRBV9 and J usage is TRBJ2-7; D possibly corresponds to TRBD2 (6 bases). The CDR3 is 15 amino acids. Deletions cut 0 bases from V and 1 base from J, with 11 bases between. Germline CDR1 and CDR2: SGDLS and YYNGEE. The CDR3: CASSVGAGLSYEQYF. CDR3 in DNA: TGTGCCAGCAGCGTAGGAGCGGGCCTATCCTACGAGCAGTACTTC.

The DNA of the CDR3 is TGTGCCAGCAGCGACACGACGGAATCTGGAAACACCATATATTTT. It yields the protein CASSDTTESGNTIYF. V is TRBV6-6 and J is TRBJ1-3; D is uncertain. CDR1 is MNHNY, CDR2 SVGAGI, per germline (reference sequence). V dropped 6 bases and J dropped 1 base, with 13 bases sitting between them. The CDR3 has 15 amino acids.

The chain links TRBV30 to TRBJ1-1; 8 bases fit TRBD1. CDR1 and CDR2 (germline): GTSNPN, SVGIG (reference sequence). V lost 3 bases to trimming and J lost 3 bases; unmatched junction nucleotides: 12. The CDR3 sequence is 16 residues long. CDR3 sequence reads: CAWRPGQVWTDTEAFF. CDR3 DNA sequence: TGTGCCTGGAGGCCGGGACAGGTTTGGACGGACACTGAAGCTTTCTTT.

The chain combines TRBV10-3 with TRBJ2-3, with D possibly being TRBD2 (6 bases). The CDR3 has 15 amino acids. Looked up from germline, CDR1 is ENHRY and CDR2 is SYGVKD. V shed 6 bases and J shed 6 bases, with 19 bases lying between them. CDR3 in amino acids: CAIRLGLSTGDTQYF. The CDR3 DNA reads TGTGCCATCAGACTGGGACTTTCCACGGGGGATACGCAGTATTTT.

In its sample, this clone was seen once. The chain combines TRBV9 with TRBJ2-2; D unresolved. CDR1 and CDR2 from the germline V gene are SGDLS and YYNGEE. The ends were cut back, 2 bases at V and 6 bases at J, with 11 bases in the middle. CDR3 size: 14 residues. The CDR3 protein is CASSVRSFAGELFF. CDR3 DNA sequence: TGTGCCAGCAGCGTTCGTAGTTTCGCCGGGGAGCTGTTTTTT.

This clone was picked up one time. J is TRBJ2-3 and V is TRBV7-2; a possible D gene is TRBD2 (5 bases). Germline V CDR1 and CDR2: SGHTA, FQGNSA. V was trimmed by 0 bases and J by 2 bases, leaving 24 bases between them. The CDR3 totals 20 residues. The CDR3 loop is CASSLARPRFGITTTDTQYF. The CDR3, as DNA: TGTGCCAGCAGCTTAGCGCGCCCTCGATTCGGGATTACCACCACAGATACGCAGTATTTT.

The chain is built from TRBV18 and TRBJ1-5; D is possibly TRBD1 (6 bases). CDR3 length equals 14 residues. Trimming shortened V by 3 bases and J by 6 bases, and 12 bases separated the two germline ends. Germline loops: CDR1 KGHSH, CDR2 LQKENI. In DNA, the CDR3 is TGTGCCAGCTCACCCCCAGGGGATAGTCAGCCCCAGCATTTT. The encoded protein is CASSPPGDSQPQHF.

V and J are TRBV27 and TRBJ2-4; D is perhaps TRBD1 (5 bases). V was shortened by 7 bases and J by 7 bases, with 20 bases between the two germline ends. The germline gives CDR1 MNHEY, CDR2 SMNVEV (reference sequence). This CDR3 spans 15 amino acids. CDR3 coding DNA: TGTGCCAGCAAGGCGGTCGGGCAGGGTGAGAACATTCAGTACTTC. It is translated as CASKAVGQGENIQYF.

This clone appeared once. The chain is built from TRBV18 and TRBJ2-2; possibly TRBD2 for D (5 bases). Looked up from germline, CDR1 is KGHSH and CDR2 is LQKENI. The CDR3 spans 15 residues. V was pared by 4 bases and J by 2 bases, with 11 bases between. CDR3 DNA: TGTGCCAGCTCACGATTGGCGGGTAACACCGGGGAGCTGTTTTTT. Its protein product is CASSRLAGNTGELFF.

The CDR3 spells CASSQAPLAGGRGYTQYF. CDR3 coding DNA: TGTGCCAGCAGCCAAGCCCCACTAGCGGGAGGCCGAGGGTATACGCAGTATTTT. This chain uses TRBV4-2 with TRBJ2-3, with TRBD2 matching 12 bases. CDR3 length: 18 residues. Germline CDR1 is LGHNA and CDR2 is YNFKEQ. V lost 1 base, J lost 7 bases, and 12 bases stayed unmatched.

This clone has a single count. The chain employs TRBV19 and TRBJ2-5, with TRBD1 matching over 7 bases. This CDR3 spans 14 amino acids. Germline CDR1 and CDR2: LNHDA and SQIVND (reference sequence). V lost 2 bases and J lost 5; bases outside the gene matches: 5. As DNA, the CDR3 is TGTGCCAGTAGTATAAGGGGGCGCGATGAGACCCAGTACTTC. Its translation is CASSIRGRDETQYF. The variable domain in full, completed from reference TRBV19 and TRBJ2-5, reads DGGITQSPKYLFRKEGQNVTLSCEQNLNHDAMYWYRQDPGQGLRLIYYSQIVNDFQKGDIAEGYSVSREKKESFPLTVTSAQKNPTAFYLCASSIRGRDETQYFGPGTRLLVL.

This chain joins TRBV7-8 and TRBJ2-5, with TRBD2 matching 7 bases. Germline V gives CDR1 SGHVS, CDR2 FQNEAQ. The V segment lost 3 bases and the J segment 4 bases; nucleotides outside the gene matches: 8. There are 15 residues in the CDR3. CDR3 loop: CASSFWEIAGETQYF. DNA for the CDR3: TGTGCCAGCAGCTTCTGGGAAATAGCGGGAGAGACCCAGTACTTC.

The CDR3 DNA reads as TGTGCCTGGAGTCACGGGACAGCCTCCGGCTATGGCTACACCTTC. The encoded protein is CAWSHGTASGYGYTF. The rearrangement links TRBV30 to TRBJ1-2; 7 bases agree with TRBD1. Trimming cost V 2 bases and J 4 bases; bases outside gene matches: 10. The CDR3 spans 15 residues. Per germline, CDR1 GTSNPN and CDR2 SVGIG (reference sequence).

V gene TRBV7-2 combines with J gene TRBJ1-2; maybe TRBD1 (5 bases). Germline CDR1 reads SGHTA; CDR2 reads FQGNSA. The CDR3 has 12 residues. V shed 2 bases and J shed 8 bases, with 9 bases lying between them. The CDR3 protein is CASSLMGLGYTF. The CDR3 bases are TGTGCCAGCAGCTTAATGGGGCTCGGCTACACCTTC.

The rearrangement links TRBV28 to TRBJ2-7; perhaps TRBD2 as D (5 bases). Germline-derived CDR1 and CDR2 are MDHEN and SYDVKM. The germline V and J ends were trimmed by 7 bases and 7 bases, with 17 bases remaining between them. The CDR3 is 13 amino acids. Here the CDR3 DNA reads TGTGCCAGCACCCTCGTTCGCCGCGGGGAGCAGTACTTC. It translates to CASTLVRRGEQYF. The variable domain in full, completed from reference TRBV28 and TRBJ2-7, reads DVKVTQSSRYLVKRTGEKVFLECVQDMDHENMFWYRQDPGLGLRLIYFSYDVKMKEKGDIPEGYSVSREKKERFSLILESASTNQTSMYLCASTLVRRGEQYFGPGTRLTVT.

The V and J genes are TRBV5-6 and TRBJ1-1, with 8 bases fitting TRBD1. The V gene's germline CDR1 is SGHDT and CDR2 YYEEEE. The V and J ends lost 4 bases and 1 base, in that order; junction bases with no gene match: 12. CDR3 length: 17 residues. CDR3 amino acids: CASSRNDRGQANTEAFF. The CDR3 DNA reads TGTGCCAGCAGCCGGAACGACAGGGGCCAGGCGAACACTGAAGCTTTCTTT. Combining the CDR3 with reference TRBV5-6 and TRBJ1-1 gives the whole variable domain DAGVTQSPTHLIKTRGQQVTLRCSPKSGHDTVSWYQQALGQGPQFIFQYYEEEERQRGNFPDRFSGHQFPNYSSELNVNALLLGDSALYLCASSRNDRGQANTEAFFGQGTRLTVV.

The chain joins TRBV18 to TRBJ2-7, with D possibly matching TRBD2 (6 bases). CDR1 and CDR2 (germline): KGHSH, LQKENI. With 2 bases removed from V and 2 bases from J, the gap between germline ends came to 10 bases. This CDR3 comprises 14 residues. The CDR3 here is CASSPGGLPYEQYF. DNA of the CDR3: TGTGCCAGCTCACCAGGGGGACTCCCCTACGAGCAGTACTTC.

V is TRBV7-2 and J is TRBJ2-7, with 13 bases fitting TRBD2. The CDR3 has 17 residues. The junction had 10 bases not matched to a gene; V was cut back by 4 bases and J by 4 bases. The germline V gene encodes CDR1 SGHTA and CDR2 FQGNSA. The DNA of the CDR3 is TGTGCCAGCAGCTCTTGGACTAGCGGGAGAGGGGCGTACGAGCAGTACTTC. It is translated as CASSSWTSGRGAYEQYF.

This clone was detected only once. The rearrangement uses TRBV5-1 and TRBJ2-1; 11 bases are a match to TRBD2. V lost 4 bases, J lost 4 bases, and 4 bases stayed unmatched. CDR1 is SGHRS and CDR2 is YFSETQ in the germline V gene. The CDR3 is 15 residues long. The CDR3 protein is CASSPGTSGYNEQFF. The CDR3 DNA reads TGCGCCAGCAGCCCAGGGACTAGCGGATACAATGAGCAGTTCTTC.

The rearrangement links TRBV5-1 to TRBJ1-2; 7 positions match TRBD1. The ends lost 3 bases at V and 7 bases at J; junction bases unmatched: 6. Germline CDR1 SGHRS, CDR2 YFSETQ. CDR3 length equals 13 residues. The CDR3 reads CASSSTGERGYTF. For the CDR3, the DNA is TGCGCCAGCAGCTCCACAGGGGAGCGTGGCTACACCTTC.

This clone was seen only a few times. The gene calls are TRBV18 and TRBJ1-4, with a tentative D call TRBD1 (6 bases). CDR3 length: 14 residues. Germline V lookup: CDR1 KGHSH, CDR2 LQKENI. The V gene lost 3 bases and the J gene lost 6 bases, with 11 bases spanning the gap. The chain's CDR3 is CASSPAGVYEKLFF. The CDR3 nucleotides are TGTGCCAGCTCACCGGCAGGGGTCTATGAAAAACTGTTTTTT.

In regard to this clone: Other DNA sequences in the sample encode the same CDR3. V gene TRBV19 combines with J gene TRBJ1-5; D ambiguous. Per germline, CDR1 LNHDA and CDR2 SQIVND (reference sequence). The CDR3 is 14 amino acids. Trimming cost V 3 bases and J 0 bases, with 6 bases left between them. CDR3 bases: TGTGCCAGTAGTATCTCAGATAGCAATCAGCCCCAGCATTTT. Translating gives CASSISDSNQPQHF.

The CDR3 bases are TGTGCCAGCAGCTTAGACAGGACCTTCGAAGCTTTCTTT. Protein product: CASSLDRTFEAFF. This chain joins TRBV7-2 and TRBJ1-1; possibly TRBD1 for D (5 bases). The germline V gene has CDR1 SGHTA and CDR2 FQGNSA. This CDR3 is 13 amino acids long. Trimming cost V 1 base and J 8 bases, with 11 bases left between them.

The chain employs TRBV9 and TRBJ2-3, with D perhaps TRBD1 (5 bases). From germline, CDR1 is SGDLS and CDR2 YYNGEE. The CDR3 consists of 16 residues. With 3 bases removed from V and 7 bases from J, the gap between germline ends came to 21 bases. The CDR3, as DNA: TGTGCCAGCAGCGGCCAGGGATCGTCTAATGGCCATACGCAGTATTTT. Amino acid sequence: CASSGQGSSNGHTQYF.

CDR3: CASRLREGGVNEQFF. Written as DNA, the CDR3 is TGTGCCAGCAGACTCCGTGAGGGAGGTGTGAATGAGCAGTTCTTC. V gene TRBV6-5 combines with J gene TRBJ2-1; the D gene is possibly TRBD2 (6 bases). Trimming pared 6 bases from V and 7 bases from J, leaving 19 bases between. CDR3 length: 15 amino acids. Germline CDR1 and CDR2: MNHEY and SVGAGI.

This chain links TRBV27 with TRBJ2-3; TRBD2 is a possible D gene (5 bases). The germline gives CDR1 MNHEY, CDR2 SMNVEV (reference sequence). Trimming stripped 5 bases from V and 6 bases from J, with 21 bases between. This CDR3 is 16 amino acids long. DNA of the CDR3: TGTGCCAGCAGTCCGAGGGCTGTTCGGATTTATGATACGCAGTATTTT. Translating it yields CASSPRAVRIYDTQYF.